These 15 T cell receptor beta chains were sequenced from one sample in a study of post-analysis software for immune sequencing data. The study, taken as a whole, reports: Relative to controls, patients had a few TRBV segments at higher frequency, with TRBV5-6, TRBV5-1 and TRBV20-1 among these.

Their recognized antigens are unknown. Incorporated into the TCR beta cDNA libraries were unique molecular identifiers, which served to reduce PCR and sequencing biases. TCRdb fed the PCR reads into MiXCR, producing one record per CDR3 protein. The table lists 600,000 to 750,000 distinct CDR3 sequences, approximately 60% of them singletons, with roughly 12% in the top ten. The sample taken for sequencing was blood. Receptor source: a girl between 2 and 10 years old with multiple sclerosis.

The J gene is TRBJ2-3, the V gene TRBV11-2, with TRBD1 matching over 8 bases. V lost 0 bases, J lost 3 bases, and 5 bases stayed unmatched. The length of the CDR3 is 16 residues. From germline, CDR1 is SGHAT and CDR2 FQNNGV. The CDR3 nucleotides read TGTGCCAGCAGCTTAGACCCAGGGGGCTTGACAGATACGCAGTATTTT. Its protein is CASSLDPGGLTDTQYF.

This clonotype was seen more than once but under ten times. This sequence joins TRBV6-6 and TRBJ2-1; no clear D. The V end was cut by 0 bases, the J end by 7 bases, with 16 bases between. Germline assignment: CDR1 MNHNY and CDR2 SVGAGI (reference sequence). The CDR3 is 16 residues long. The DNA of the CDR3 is TGTGCCAGCAGTTACTCTGGCGAGCCCGTTAGGAATGAGCAGTTCTTC. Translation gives CASSYSGEPVRNEQFF.

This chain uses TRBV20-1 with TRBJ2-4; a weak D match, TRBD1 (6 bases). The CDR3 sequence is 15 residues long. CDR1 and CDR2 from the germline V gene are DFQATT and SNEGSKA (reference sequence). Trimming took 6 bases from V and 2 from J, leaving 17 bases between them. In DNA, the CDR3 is TGCAGTGCCAAAACAGGGTCGGGGACCAAAAACATTCAGTACTTC. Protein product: CSAKTGSGTKNIQYF.

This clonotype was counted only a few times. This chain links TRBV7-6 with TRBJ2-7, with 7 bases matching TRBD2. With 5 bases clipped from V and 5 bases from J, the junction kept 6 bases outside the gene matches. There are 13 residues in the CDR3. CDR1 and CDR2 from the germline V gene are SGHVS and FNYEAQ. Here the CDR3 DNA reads TGTGCCAGCAGCCCGGAACGGGGGGACGAGCAGTACTTC. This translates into CASSPERGDEQYF.

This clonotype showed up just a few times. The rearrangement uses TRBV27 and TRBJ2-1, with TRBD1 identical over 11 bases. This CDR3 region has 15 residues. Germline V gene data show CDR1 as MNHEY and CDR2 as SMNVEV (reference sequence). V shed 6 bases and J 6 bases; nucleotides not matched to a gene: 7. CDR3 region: CASRDRGRGGNEQFF. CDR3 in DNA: TGTGCCAGCAGGGACAGGGGGCGCGGGGGCAATGAGCAGTTCTTC.

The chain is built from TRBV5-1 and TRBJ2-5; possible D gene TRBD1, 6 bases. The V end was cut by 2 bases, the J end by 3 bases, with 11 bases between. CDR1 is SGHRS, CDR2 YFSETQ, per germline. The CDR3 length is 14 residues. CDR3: CASSFGPGEETQYF. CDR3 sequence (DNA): TGCGCCAGCAGCTTCGGTCCAGGGGAAGAGACCCAGTACTTC.

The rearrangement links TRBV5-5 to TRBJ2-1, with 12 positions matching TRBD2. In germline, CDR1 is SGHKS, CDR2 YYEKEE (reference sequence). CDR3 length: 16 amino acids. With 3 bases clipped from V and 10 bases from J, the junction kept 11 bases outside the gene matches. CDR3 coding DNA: TGTGCCAGCAGCTCCACTAGCGGGGGGACCGCAGAGGAGCAGTTCTTC. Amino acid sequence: CASSSTSGGTAEEQFF.

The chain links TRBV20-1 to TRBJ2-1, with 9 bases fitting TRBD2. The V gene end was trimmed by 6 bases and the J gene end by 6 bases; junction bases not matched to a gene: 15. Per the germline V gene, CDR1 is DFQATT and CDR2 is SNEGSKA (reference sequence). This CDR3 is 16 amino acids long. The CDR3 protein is CSAVGGRGGKSNEQFF. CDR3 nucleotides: TGCAGTGCCGTTGGCGGGAGGGGTGGCAAGTCCAATGAGCAGTTCTTC.

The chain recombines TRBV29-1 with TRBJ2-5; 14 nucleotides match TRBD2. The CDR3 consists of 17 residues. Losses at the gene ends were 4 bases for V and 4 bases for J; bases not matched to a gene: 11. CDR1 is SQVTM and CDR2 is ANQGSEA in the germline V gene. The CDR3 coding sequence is TGCAGCGTTGGAGGACTAGCGGGGGGAGCGTTGGGAGAGACCCAGTACTTC. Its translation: CSVGGLAGGALGETQYF.

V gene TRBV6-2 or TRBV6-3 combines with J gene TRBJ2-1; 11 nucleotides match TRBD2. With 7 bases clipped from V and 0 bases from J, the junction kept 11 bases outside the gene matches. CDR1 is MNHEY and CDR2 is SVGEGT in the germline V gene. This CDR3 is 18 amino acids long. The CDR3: CASTAGLAERSSYNEQFF. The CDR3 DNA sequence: TGTGCCAGCACTGCGGGACTAGCGGAAAGGAGCTCCTACAATGAGCAGTTCTTC.

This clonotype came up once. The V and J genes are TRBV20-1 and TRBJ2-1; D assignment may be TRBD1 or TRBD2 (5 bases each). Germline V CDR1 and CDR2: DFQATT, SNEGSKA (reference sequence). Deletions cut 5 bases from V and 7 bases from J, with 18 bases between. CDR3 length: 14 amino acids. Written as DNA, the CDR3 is TGCAGTGCTGGACCGGGGCAGGGTCGGAATGAGCAGTTCTTC. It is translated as CSAGPGQGRNEQFF.

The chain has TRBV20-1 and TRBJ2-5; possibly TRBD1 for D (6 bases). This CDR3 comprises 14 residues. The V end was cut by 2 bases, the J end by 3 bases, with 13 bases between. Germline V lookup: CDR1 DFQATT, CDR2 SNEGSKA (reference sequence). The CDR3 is CSARSTRGKETQYF. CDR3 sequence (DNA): TGCAGTGCTAGATCAACCAGGGGTAAAGAGACCCAGTACTTC.

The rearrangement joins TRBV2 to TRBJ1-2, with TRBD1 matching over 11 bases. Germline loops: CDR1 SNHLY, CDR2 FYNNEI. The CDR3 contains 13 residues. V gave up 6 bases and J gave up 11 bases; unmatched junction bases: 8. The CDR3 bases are TGTGCCAGCAGCGAGCGGACAGGGGGCGGTTACACCTTC. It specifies CASSERTGGGYTF.

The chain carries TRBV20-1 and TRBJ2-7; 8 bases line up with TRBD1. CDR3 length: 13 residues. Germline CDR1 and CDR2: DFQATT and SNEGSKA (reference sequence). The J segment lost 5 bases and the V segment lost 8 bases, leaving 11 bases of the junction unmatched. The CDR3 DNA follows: TGCAGTACCAGGGGGCAGGGGGCGAACGAGCAGTACTTC. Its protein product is CSTRGQGANEQYF.

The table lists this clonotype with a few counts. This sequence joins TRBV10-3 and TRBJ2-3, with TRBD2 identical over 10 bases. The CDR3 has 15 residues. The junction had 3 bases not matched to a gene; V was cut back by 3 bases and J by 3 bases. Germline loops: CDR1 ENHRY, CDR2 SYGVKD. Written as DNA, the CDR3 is TGTGCCATCAGTGATGATAGCGGGAGGACAGATACGCAGTATTTT. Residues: CAISDDSGRTDTQYF.